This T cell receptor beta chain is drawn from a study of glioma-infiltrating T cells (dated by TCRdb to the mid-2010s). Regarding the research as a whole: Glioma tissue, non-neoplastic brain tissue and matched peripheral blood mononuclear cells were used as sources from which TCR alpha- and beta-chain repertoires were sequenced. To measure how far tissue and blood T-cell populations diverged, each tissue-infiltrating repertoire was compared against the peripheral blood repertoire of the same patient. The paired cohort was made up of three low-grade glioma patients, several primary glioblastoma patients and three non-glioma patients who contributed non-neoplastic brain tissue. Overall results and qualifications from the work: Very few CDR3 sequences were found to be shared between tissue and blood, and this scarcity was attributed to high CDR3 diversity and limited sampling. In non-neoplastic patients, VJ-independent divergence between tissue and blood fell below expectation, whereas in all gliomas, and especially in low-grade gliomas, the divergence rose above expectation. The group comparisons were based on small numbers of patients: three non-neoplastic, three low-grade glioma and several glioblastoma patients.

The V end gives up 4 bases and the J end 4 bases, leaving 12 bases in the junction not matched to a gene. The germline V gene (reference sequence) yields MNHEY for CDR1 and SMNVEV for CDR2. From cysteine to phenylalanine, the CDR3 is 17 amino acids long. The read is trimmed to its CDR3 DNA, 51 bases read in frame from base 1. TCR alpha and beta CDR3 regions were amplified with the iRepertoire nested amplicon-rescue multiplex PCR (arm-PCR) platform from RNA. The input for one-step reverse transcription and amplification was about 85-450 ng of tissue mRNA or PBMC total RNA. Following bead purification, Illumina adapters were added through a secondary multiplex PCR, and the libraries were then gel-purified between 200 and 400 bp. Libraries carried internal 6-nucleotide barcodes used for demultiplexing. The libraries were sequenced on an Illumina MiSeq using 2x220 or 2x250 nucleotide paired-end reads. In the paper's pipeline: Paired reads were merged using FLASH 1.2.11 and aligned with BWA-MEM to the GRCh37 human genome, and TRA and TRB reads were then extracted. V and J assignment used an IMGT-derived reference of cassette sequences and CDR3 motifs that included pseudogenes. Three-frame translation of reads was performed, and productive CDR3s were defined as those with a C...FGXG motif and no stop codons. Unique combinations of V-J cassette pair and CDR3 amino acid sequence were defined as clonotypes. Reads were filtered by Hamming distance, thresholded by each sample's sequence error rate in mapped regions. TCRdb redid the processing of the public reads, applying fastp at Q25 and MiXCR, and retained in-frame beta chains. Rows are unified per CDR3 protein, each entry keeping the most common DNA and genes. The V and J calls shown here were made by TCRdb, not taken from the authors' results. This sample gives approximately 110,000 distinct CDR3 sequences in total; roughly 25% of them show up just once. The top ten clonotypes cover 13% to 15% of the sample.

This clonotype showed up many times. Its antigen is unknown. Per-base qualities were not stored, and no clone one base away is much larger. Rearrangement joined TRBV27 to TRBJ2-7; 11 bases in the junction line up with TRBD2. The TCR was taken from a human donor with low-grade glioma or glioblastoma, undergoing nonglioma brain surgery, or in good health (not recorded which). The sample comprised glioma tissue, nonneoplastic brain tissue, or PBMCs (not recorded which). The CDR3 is CASSSPGLADELYEQYF. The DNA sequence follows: TGTGCCAGCAGTTCCCCGGGACTAGCGGACGAGTTATACGAGCAGTACTTC.